One and the same sample provided the 24 T cell receptor beta chains below, sequenced in a study of technical replicates of blood from four donors. Method: immunoSEQ multiplex PCR; TCRdb's copy keeps in-frame clones and lacks some. The sample records roughly 73,000 clones, around 93% being singletons. Sample: T cells isolated from PBMCs. The receptor source for this set is a human donor in good health.

The J gene is TRBJ2-3, the V gene TRBV5-4, with 7 bases that match TRBD2. The ends lost 5 bases at V and 0 bases at J; junction bases unmatched: 6. This CDR3 comprises 15 residues. Germline V lookup: CDR1 SGHNT, CDR2 YYREEE (reference sequence). The CDR3 sequence: CASSWDYQSTDTQYF. CDR3 DNA sequence: TGTGCCAGCAGTTGGGACTACCAGAGCACAGATACGCAGTATTTT.

The chain uses TRBV7-9 and TRBJ2-1, with 10 bases lining up with TRBD2. CDR3 length: 17 residues. The ends lost 5 bases at V and 8 bases at J; junction bases unmatched: 15. Germline CDR1 reads SEHNR; CDR2 reads FQNEAQ (reference sequence). In DNA, the CDR3 is TGTGCCAGCAGCCTTTCAGCGGGAGGGTACCTATACGATGAGCAGTTCTTC. Translation: CASSLSAGGYLYDEQFF. The complete variable domain, with remaining parts taken from reference TRBV7-9 and TRBJ2-1, reads DTGVSQNPRHKITKRGQNVTFRCDPISEHNRLYWYRQTLGQGPEFLTYFQNEAQLEKSRLLSDRFSAERPKGSFSTLEIQRTEQGDSAMYLCASSLSAGGYLYDEQFFGPGTRLTVL.

The chain employs TRBV28 and TRBJ2-7; D is unresolved. Germline CDR1 reads MDHEN; CDR2 reads SYDVKM. Trimming left V 7 bases short and J 4 bases short, with 23 bases between. This CDR3 region has 16 residues. In nucleotides, the CDR3 is TGTGCCAGCACCTCACCCTCCGGTGGCGGCCTTTACGAGCAGTACTTC. Encoded protein: CASTSPSGGGLYEQYF.

This clone was observed once. This chain connects TRBV11-3 to TRBJ2-2; no firm D call. This CDR3 spans 13 amino acids. The V gene lost 2 bases and the J gene lost 4 bases, with 5 bases spanning the gap. Looked up from germline, CDR1 is SGHNT and CDR2 is YENEEA. The CDR3 DNA is TGTGCCAGCAGCTTATCCCTCACCGGGGAGCTGTTTTTT. This codes for CASSLSLTGELFF.

The rearrangement links TRBV4-1 to TRBJ2-1, with a weak D call TRBD1 (6 bases). The V gene lost 0 bases and the J gene lost 4 bases, with 19 bases spanning the gap. The CDR3 has 18 residues. Germline CDR1 is MGHRA and CDR2 is YSYEKL. CDR3 sequence (DNA): TGCGCCAGCAGCCAAGATTGGGGAAGGACAGACCAGTACAATGAGCAGTTCTTC. Translating gives CASSQDWGRTDQYNEQFF.

This clone was counted a single time. The CDR3 region is CASSLNGLAGGSSYNEQFF. The CDR3 region has the DNA TGTGCCAGCAGTTTAAACGGACTAGCGGGAGGTAGCTCCTACAATGAGCAGTTCTTC. The J gene is TRBJ2-1, the V gene TRBV28; 14 nucleotides align to TRBD2. Per the germline V gene, CDR1 is MDHEN and CDR2 is SYDVKM. V trimming: 2 bases; J trimming: 0 bases; junction bases outside the gene matches: 6. The CDR3 is 19 amino acids.

The chain is built from TRBV15 and TRBJ2-2; TRBD2 is a possible D gene (5 bases). Germline V gene lookup returns CDR1 LNHNV and CDR2 YYDKDF (reference sequence). V was shortened by 1 base and J by 7 bases, with 10 bases between the two germline ends. The CDR3 covers 14 residues. CDR3 bases: TGTGCCACCAGCAGAGGCGGGCAAGGCGGGGAGCTGTTTTTT. Encoded protein: CATSRGGQGGELFF.

J is TRBJ1-3 and V is TRBV6-5, with D uncertain. Germline CDR1 and CDR2: MNHEY and SVGAGI. CDR3 length: 15 residues. The V end was cut by 0 bases, the J end by 0 bases, with 6 bases between. CDR3 bases: TGTGCCAGCAGTTACTCTTCCAGCTCTGGAAACACCATATATTTT. It yields the protein CASSYSSSSGNTIYF.

The genes are TRBV5-5 and TRBJ1-2, with D possibly matching TRBD1 (5 bases). Germline V lookup: CDR1 SGHKS, CDR2 YYEKEE (reference sequence). The CDR3 is 14 amino acids. V was cut by 0 bases and J by 7 bases, with 13 bases left in between. CDR3 in amino acids: CASSLAQGSVGYTF. CDR3 nucleotides: TGTGCCAGCAGCTTGGCGCAGGGATCGGTTGGCTACACCTTC.

In its sample, this clone was seen once. V gene TRBV28 combines with J gene TRBJ2-1, with 8 bases fitting TRBD2. CDR1 MDHEN and CDR2 SYDVKM come from the germline V gene. The CDR3 consists of 15 residues. The trim removed 6 bases at V and 3 bases at J, leaving 7 bases unmatched. CDR3 sequence (DNA): TGTGCCAGCAGCCCTTCGGGACTAGACTACAATGAGCAGTTCTTC. Its protein is CASSPSGLDYNEQFF.

The genes are TRBV7-8 and TRBJ1-2, with a possible D match to TRBD1 (5 bases). CDR3 size: 15 residues. CDR1 and CDR2 (germline): SGHVS, FQNEAQ. Trimming shortened V by 1 base and J by 0 bases, and 9 bases separated the two germline ends. The DNA for the CDR3 is TGTGCCAGCAGCTTAGGTGGGGCCTCTAACTATGGCTACACCTTC. Amino acid sequence: CASSLGGASNYGYTF.

The chain combines TRBV28 with TRBJ2-7; D may be TRBD1 (6 bases). The CDR3 totals 15 residues. Trimming stripped 4 bases from V and 1 base from J, with 14 bases between. Germline lookup yields CDR1 MDHEN and CDR2 SYDVKM. The CDR3 loop is CASSSFTGMSYEQYF. The CDR3, as DNA: TGTGCCAGCAGTTCATTCACAGGGATGTCCTACGAGCAGTACTTC.

The chain couples TRBV25-1 to TRBJ2-5, with a possible D match to TRBD2 (5 bases). V was clipped by 3 bases and J by 3 bases, with 14 bases between them. The germline V gene encodes CDR1 MGHDK and CDR2 SYGVNS. The CDR3 is 15 amino acids. CDR3 nucleotide sequence: TGTGCCAGCAGTGATAGCAATCGGGGTAAAGAGACCCAGTACTTC. Translation: CASSDSNRGKETQYF.

This chain connects TRBV9 to TRBJ1-4, with D unresolved. V dropped 0 bases and J dropped 8 bases, with 14 bases sitting between them. Germline V gene sequence: CDR1 SGDLS, CDR2 YYNGEE. This CDR3 contains 15 residues. CDR3 in DNA: TGTGCCAGCAGCGTAGCTTCGGGGTATGGGGAAAAACTGTTTTTT. Its translation is CASSVASGYGEKLFF.

V gene TRBV7-6 combines with J gene TRBJ2-7; 9 nucleotides agree with TRBD1. The CDR3 extends over 15 amino acids. Germline V lookup: CDR1 SGHVS, CDR2 FNYEAQ. The trim removed 5 bases at V and 3 bases at J, leaving 8 bases unmatched. CDR3 in DNA: TGTGCCAGCAGCGGGACCGGGACAGGGCGCTACGAGCAGTACTTC. Its protein product is CASSGTGTGRYEQYF.

Written as DNA, the CDR3 is TGTGCCAGCAGTTACTTATACAGGGAAGAGACCCAGTACTTC. The encoded protein is CASSYLYREETQYF. The chain uses TRBV6-6 and TRBJ2-5; D is perhaps TRBD1 (6 bases). Trimming cost V 1 base and J 3 bases, with 9 bases left between them. This CDR3 region has 14 residues. Germline loops: CDR1 MNHNY, CDR2 SVGAGI (reference sequence).

The rearrangement uses TRBV5-6 and TRBJ1-1; D gene unclear. This CDR3 has 14 amino acids. V was trimmed by 2 bases and J by 5 bases, leaving 13 bases between them. Germline CDR1 SGHDT, CDR2 YYEEEE. Here the CDR3 reads CASSLLTGGTEAFF. The CDR3 DNA reads TGTGCCAGCAGCTTATTGACTGGTGGAACTGAAGCTTTCTTT.

V is TRBV7-2 and J is TRBJ2-7, with a weak D call TRBD2 (7 bases). The CDR3 length is 16 residues. The ends were cut back, 5 bases at V and 0 bases at J, with 17 bases in the middle. Germline CDR1 is SGHTA and CDR2 is FQGNSA. CDR3 sequence reads: CASSRGGGRSSYEQYF. In DNA, the CDR3 is TGTGCCAGCAGCAGGGGGGGAGGGAGGAGCTCCTACGAGCAGTACTTC.

The rearrangement uses TRBV7-7 and TRBJ2-1, with TRBD2 matching over 11 bases. Germline CDR1 is SSHAT and CDR2 is FNYEAQ (reference sequence). CDR3 length: 14 amino acids. With 4 bases clipped from V and 9 bases from J, the junction kept 5 bases outside the gene matches. CDR3 in DNA: TGTGCCAGCAGCTCGGGACTAGCGGCGGGTGAGCAGTTCTTC. Protein: CASSSGLAAGEQFF.

V gene TRBV4-2 combines with J gene TRBJ2-1, with 7 bases fitting TRBD2. CDR3 size: 18 residues. Germline assignment: CDR1 LGHNA and CDR2 YNFKEQ. Germline trimming cut 4 bases from V and 0 bases from J; bases unmatched to any gene: 12. CDR3 nucleotides: TGTGCCAGCAGCCTCTTTCAAATGGGGGGGAGCTCCTACAATGAGCAGTTCTTC. This translates into CASSLFQMGGSSYNEQFF.

The chain uses TRBV27 and TRBJ2-5, with TRBD1 matching over 7 bases. Unmatched junction bases numbered 3, after V lost 3 bases and J lost 2 bases. CDR1 is MNHEY, CDR2 SMNVEV, per germline (reference sequence). CDR3 length: 14 amino acids. CDR3 protein: CASSLGRGQETQYF. CDR3 DNA: TGTGCCAGCAGTTTGGGCAGGGGGCAAGAGACCCAGTACTTC.

The genes are TRBV13 and TRBJ2-1, with 9 bases fitting TRBD2. The V gene's germline CDR1 is PRHDT and CDR2 FYEKMQ (reference sequence). The CDR3 consists of 18 residues. The V segment lost 1 base and the J segment 6 bases; nucleotides outside the gene matches: 13. The CDR3 sequence: CASSLDRGAGGPGNEQFF. The CDR3 DNA reads TGTGCCAGCAGCTTAGACCGGGGGGCGGGAGGGCCGGGCAATGAGCAGTTCTTC.

The chain is built from TRBV5-1 and TRBJ1-2; TRBD1 aligns across 10 bases. The CDR3 contains 17 residues. V lost 1 base to trimming and J lost 7 bases; unmatched junction nucleotides: 13. Germline loops: CDR1 SGHRS, CDR2 YFSETQ. The CDR3 DNA reads as TGCGCCAGCAGCTTGTTTATGGCGGGACAGGGGCTGGGTGGCTACACCTTC. Translation gives CASSLFMAGQGLGGYTF.

The chain couples TRBV6-5 to TRBJ2-5; no reliable D call. Germline CDR1 is MNHEY and CDR2 is SVGAGI. Trimming stripped 2 bases from V and 3 bases from J, with 7 bases between. CDR3 length: 13 amino acids. The CDR3 region has the DNA TGTGCCAGCAGTTACCACGCGAAAGAGACCCAGTACTTC. Its protein product is CASSYHAKETQYF.